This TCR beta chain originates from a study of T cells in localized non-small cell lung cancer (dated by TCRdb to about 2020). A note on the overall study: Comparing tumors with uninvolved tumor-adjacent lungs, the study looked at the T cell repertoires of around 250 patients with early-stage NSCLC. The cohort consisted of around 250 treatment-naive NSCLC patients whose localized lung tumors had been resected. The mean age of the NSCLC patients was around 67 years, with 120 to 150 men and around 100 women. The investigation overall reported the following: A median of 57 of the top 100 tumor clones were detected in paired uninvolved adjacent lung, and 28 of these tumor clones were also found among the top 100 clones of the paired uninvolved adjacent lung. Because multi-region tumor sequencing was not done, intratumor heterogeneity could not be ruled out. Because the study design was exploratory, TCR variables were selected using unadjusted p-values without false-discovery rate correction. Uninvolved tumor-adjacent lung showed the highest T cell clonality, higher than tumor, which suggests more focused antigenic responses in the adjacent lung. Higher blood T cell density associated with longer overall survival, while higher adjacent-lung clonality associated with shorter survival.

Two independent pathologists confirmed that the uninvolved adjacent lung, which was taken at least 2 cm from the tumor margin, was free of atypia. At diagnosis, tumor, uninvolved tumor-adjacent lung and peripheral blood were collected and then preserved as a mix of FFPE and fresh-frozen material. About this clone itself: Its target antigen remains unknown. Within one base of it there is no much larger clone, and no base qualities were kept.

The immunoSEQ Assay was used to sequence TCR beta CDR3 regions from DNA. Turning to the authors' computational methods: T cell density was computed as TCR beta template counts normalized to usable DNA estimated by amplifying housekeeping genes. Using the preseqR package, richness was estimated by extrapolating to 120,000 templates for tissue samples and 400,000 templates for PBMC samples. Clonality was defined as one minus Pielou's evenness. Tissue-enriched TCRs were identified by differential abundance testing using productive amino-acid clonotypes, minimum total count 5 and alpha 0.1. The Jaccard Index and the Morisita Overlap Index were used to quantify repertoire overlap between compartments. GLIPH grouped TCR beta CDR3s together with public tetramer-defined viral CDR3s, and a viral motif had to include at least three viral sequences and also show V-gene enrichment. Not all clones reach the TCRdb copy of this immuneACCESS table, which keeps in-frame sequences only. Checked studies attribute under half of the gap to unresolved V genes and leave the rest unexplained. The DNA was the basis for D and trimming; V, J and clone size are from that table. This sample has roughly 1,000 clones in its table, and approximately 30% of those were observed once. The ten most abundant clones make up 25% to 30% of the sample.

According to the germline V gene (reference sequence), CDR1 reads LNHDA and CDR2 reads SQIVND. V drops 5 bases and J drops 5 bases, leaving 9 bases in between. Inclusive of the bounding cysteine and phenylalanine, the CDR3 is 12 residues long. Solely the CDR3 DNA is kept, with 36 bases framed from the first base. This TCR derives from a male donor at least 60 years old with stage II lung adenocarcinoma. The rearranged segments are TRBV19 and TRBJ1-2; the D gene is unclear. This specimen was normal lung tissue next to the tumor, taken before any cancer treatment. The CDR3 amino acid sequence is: CASSVGAYGYTF. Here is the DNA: TGTGCCAGTAGTGTTGGAGCTTATGGCTACACCTTC.